These 19 T cell receptor beta chains were sequenced from one sample in a study of monozygotic twins with inflammatory bowel disease. TCRdb re-called the 5' RACE reads; every CDR3 protein appears as one record, without DNA. This repertoire comprises around 450,000 distinct CDR3 sequences; its ten largest clones make up around 2.4%. Specimen: blood. The receptors derive from a human donor with ulcerative colitis or Crohn's disease, or a healthy co-twin of an affected twin (not recorded which).

The chain employs TRBV7-2 and TRBJ2-2; TCRdb names TRBD1, which stays unverified in the absence of DNA. CDR3 length: 16 residues. The germline V gene has CDR1 SGHTA and CDR2 FQGNSA. CDR3 in amino acids: CASSLVTGLNTGELFF.

V is TRBV7-7 and J is TRBJ2-2; TCRdb outputs TRBD1, but without DNA this stays unchecked. This CDR3 is built from 16 residues. The germline gives CDR1 SSHAT, CDR2 FNYEAQ (reference sequence). The CDR3 reads CASSPIGTGIAGELFF. Supplemented by reference TRBV7-7 and TRBJ2-2, the full variable domain reads GAGVSQSPRYKVTKRGQDVTLRCDPISSHATLYWYQQALGQGPEFLTYFNYEAQPDKSGLPSDRFSAERPEGSISTLTIQRTEQRDSAMYRCASSPIGTGIAGELFFGEGSRLTVL.

J is TRBJ2-5 and V is TRBV7-8; lacking DNA, the TRBD2 call made by TCRdb goes unchecked. CDR1 and CDR2 (germline): SGHVS, FQNEAQ. This CDR3 region has 13 residues. CDR3 sequence: CASNQRREETQYF.

The chain joins TRBV29-1 to TRBJ1-1; with no DNA, the TCRdb D assignment of TRBD1 cannot be verified. Germline CDR1 SQVTM, CDR2 ANQGSEA. The length of the CDR3 is 13 residues. The CDR3 here is CSVDGHGNTEAFF.

V gene TRBV2 combines with J gene TRBJ2-7. The CDR3 sequence is 14 residues long. CDR1 and CDR2 (germline): SNHLY, FYNNEI. CDR3 loop: CASSEPTPTGEQYF.

The gene calls are TRBV6-4 and TRBJ2-2; TCRdb lists TRBD1, though no DNA is available to test this call. The CDR3 runs 14 residues. Germline CDR1 is MRHNA and CDR2 is SNTAGT. The CDR3 spells CASSGGVGTGELFF.

The CDR3 spells CASSVKVRYTEAFF. The chain recombines TRBV7-2 with TRBJ1-1. The CDR3 contains 14 residues. The germline V gene has CDR1 SGHTA and CDR2 FQGNSA.

V usage is TRBV20-1 and J usage is TRBJ2-1; TCRdb indicates TRBD2, and absent DNA this call remains unverified. Germline CDR1 reads DFQATT; CDR2 reads SNEGSKA (reference sequence). The CDR3 is 15 residues long. This CDR3 is CSAPRSSGRRDEQFF.

The chain links TRBV12-3 or TRBV12-4 to TRBJ2-3; lacking DNA, the TRBD2 call made by TCRdb goes unchecked. The CDR3 extends over 16 amino acids. The CDR3 here is CASSPRRSGRPDTQYF.

The chain links TRBV20-1 to TRBJ2-2; the D call from TCRdb, TRBD2, cannot be confirmed without DNA. Germline CDR1 DFQATT, CDR2 SNEGSKA (reference sequence). The CDR3 is 16 amino acids. CDR3: CSASGLAGGLTGELFF.

This chain connects TRBV12-3 or TRBV12-4 to TRBJ2-7; TCRdb indicates TRBD1, and absent DNA this call remains unverified. CDR3 length: 14 residues. CDR3 region: CASSHGTGVSEQYF.

This chain links TRBV29-1 with TRBJ2-1. The length of the CDR3 is 14 residues. Germline loops: CDR1 SQVTM, CDR2 ANQGSEA. The CDR3: CSVQDPKVINEQFF.

The chain carries TRBV5-1 and TRBJ2-7; TCRdb indicates TRBD2, and absent DNA this call remains unverified. The CDR3 contains 16 residues. Germline values: CDR1 SGHRS, CDR2 YFSETQ. The CDR3 sequence: CASSLEGLAGVHEQYF.

The gene calls are TRBV10-3 and TRBJ1-2. Germline-derived CDR1 and CDR2 are ENHRY and SYGVKD. This CDR3 comprises 13 residues. This CDR3 reads CAISEGGDYGYTF.

This rearrangement joins TRBV7-2 to TRBJ1-4. Germline V CDR1 and CDR2: SGHTA, FQGNSA. The CDR3 has 16 residues. CDR3 residues: CASSSGPRRANEKLFF.

The rearrangement joins TRBV18 to TRBJ1-5; the D call from TCRdb, TRBD1, cannot be confirmed without DNA. The CDR3 has 15 amino acids. The germline V gene has CDR1 KGHSH and CDR2 LQKENI. The CDR3 protein is CASSEGMGGNQPQHF.

The V and J genes are TRBV7-2 and TRBJ1-5; as DNA is missing, the TRBD1 call by TCRdb cannot be tested. The germline CDR1 and CDR2 sequences are SGHTA and FQGNSA. The CDR3 has 16 residues. The CDR3 spells CASSLVSGAGNQPQHF.

This rearrangement joins TRBV2 to TRBJ2-1; with no DNA, the TCRdb D assignment of TRBD1 cannot be verified. The CDR3 has 15 amino acids. Germline V gives CDR1 SNHLY, CDR2 FYNNEI. CDR3 in amino acids: CASTPPRGGPNEQFF.

This chain links TRBV6-6 with TRBJ1-2; without DNA, the TCRdb call of TRBD1 cannot be checked. CDR1 and CDR2 from the germline V gene are MNHNY and SVGAGI (reference sequence). The CDR3 is 13 residues long. The CDR3 spells CASLAREGEGYTF.